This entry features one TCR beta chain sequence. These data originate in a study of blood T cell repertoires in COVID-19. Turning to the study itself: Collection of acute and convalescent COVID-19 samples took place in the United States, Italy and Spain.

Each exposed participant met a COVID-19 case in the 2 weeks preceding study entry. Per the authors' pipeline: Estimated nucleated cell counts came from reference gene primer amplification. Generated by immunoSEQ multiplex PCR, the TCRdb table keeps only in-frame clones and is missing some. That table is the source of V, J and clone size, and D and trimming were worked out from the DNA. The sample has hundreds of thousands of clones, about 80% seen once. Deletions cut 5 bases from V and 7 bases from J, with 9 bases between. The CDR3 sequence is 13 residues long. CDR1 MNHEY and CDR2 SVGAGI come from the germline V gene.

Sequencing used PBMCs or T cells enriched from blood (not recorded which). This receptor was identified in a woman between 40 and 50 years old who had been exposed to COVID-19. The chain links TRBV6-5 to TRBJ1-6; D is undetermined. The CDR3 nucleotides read TGTGCCAGCAGTACCTACCTCAATTCACCCCTCCACTTT. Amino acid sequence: CASSTYLNSPLHF.